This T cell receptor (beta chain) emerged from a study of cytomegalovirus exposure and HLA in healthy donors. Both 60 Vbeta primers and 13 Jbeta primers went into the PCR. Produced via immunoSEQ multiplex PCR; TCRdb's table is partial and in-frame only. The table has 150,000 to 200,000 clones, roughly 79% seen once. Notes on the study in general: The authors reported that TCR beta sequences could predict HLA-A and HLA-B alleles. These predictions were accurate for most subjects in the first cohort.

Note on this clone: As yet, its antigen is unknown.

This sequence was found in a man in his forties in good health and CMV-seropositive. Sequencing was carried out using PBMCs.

CDR3 protein: CASSYSLSGSVYEQYF. The CDR3 bases are TGTGCCAGCAGTTACTCGTTAAGCGGGAGCGTATACGAGCAGTACTTC. The chain combines TRBV6-5 with TRBJ2-7, with 8 bases identical to TRBD2. The CDR3 runs 16 residues. Trimming removed 0 bases from V and 4 bases from J; junction bases left unmatched: 8. The germline V gene has CDR1 MNHEY and CDR2 SVGAGI.